The source of this TCR beta chain is a study of regulatory T cells in long-lasting Graves disease. The time point was: newly diagnosed GD, antithyroid drugs for less than 3 months. Extracted RNA from PBMCs served as the source of the TCR library. In building TCR beta libraries, iRepertoire HTBI primers were used together with Arm-PCR of CDR3 regions. Each CDR3 protein is one row after TCRdb ran MiXCR on the multiplex PCR reads. The repertoire holds around 480,000 distinct CDR3 sequences, more than 15% seen once, with roughly 25% in the top ten. Germline CDR1 and CDR2: MDHEN and SYDVKM. CDR3 length equals 11 residues. Trimming took 7 bases from V and 15 from J, leaving 16 bases between them. This sample also belongs to another study, concerning T cells in Graves' hyperthyroidism and ophthalmopathy.

The chain links TRBV28 to TRBJ2-1; D gene ambiguous. The material was peripheral blood mononuclear cells (PBMCs), obtained at new diagnosis, from a patient treated with antithyroid drugs. This receptor was taken from a woman aged 40 to 65 with Graves disease. The CDR3 nucleotides are TGTGCCAGCAAATTTCTTCAGGATCGGTTCTTC. Protein product: CASKFLQDRFF.